This TCR beta chain was sequenced in a study of post-analysis software for immune sequencing data (dated by TCRdb to the mid-2010s). Broadly, across the study: Recorded disease courses included relapsing-remitting, secondary progressive and progressive-relapsing multiple sclerosis, with some patients lacking subtype annotation. The multiple sclerosis patient repertoires were compared with under 13 previously published healthy control repertoires from donors aged about 6 to 26 years. A subset of samples was prepared in parallel using single-end sample barcoding, then pooled and co-amplified after Illumina adapter ligation.

TCR beta repertoires were profiled from peripheral blood of 13 young patients with multiple sclerosis to demonstrate the VDJtools post-analysis software. Multiple sclerosis patients were children and adolescents aged roughly 6 to 15 years. Here is what the overall study found, with its caveats: Direct clustering with F measure revealed strong co-clustering of samples prepared in the same batch, which led to a batch-effect correction. Significantly higher frequencies in patients than in controls were found for roughly 5 TRBV segments, including TRBV5-6, TRBV5-1 and TRBV20-1. The control group was slightly older than the multiple sclerosis patient group. Compared with controls, multiple sclerosis patients had significantly lower normalized Chao1 diversity, a finding suggesting substantial peripheral T-cell clonal expansion.

The receptor library was made with PCR. The instrument was an Illumina HiSeq 2500. Unique molecular identifiers were incorporated into TCR beta cDNA libraries to reduce PCR and sequencing biases. About 500,000 cDNA molecules were obtained per 1 to 10 million input T cells, so each molecule approximated one T cell. The same protocol used for the earlier healthy control dataset was applied to prepare and sequence the patient libraries. Samples belonging to the same batch were prepared together, multiplexed and sequenced on a shared HiSeq lane. The published analysis was carried out like this. Raw barcoded reads were processed with MIGEC, and single-read molecular identifier groups were discarded before consensus assembly and CDR3 extraction. VDJtools was used for post-analysis of the clonotype tables, and diversity was normalized by down-sampling every dataset to the size of the smallest sample. Repertoire overlap clustering matched CDR3 amino acid but not nucleotide sequences to correct batch-related cross-sample contamination. The public reads were reanalyzed by TCRdb: fastp trimming at Q25, MiXCR alignment, in-frame beta chains only. Identical CDR3 protein sequences are pooled into one entry, listed with their most common genes and DNA. These V and J calls are TCRdb output, not the study's own analysis. Across this sample there are about 560,000 distinct CDR3 sequences, with roughly 40% seen only once. About 1.8% of the sample comes from the top ten.

Taken from cysteine to phenylalanine, the CDR3 has 17 residues. Kept here is only the CDR3 DNA, which spans 51 bases and is read in frame from base 1. Reading the germline V gene (reference sequence) gives CDR1 DFQATT and CDR2 SNEGSKA. Regarding this clonotype: This receptor's antigen is unknown. At one boundary the junction diverges from the germline segment, which might be a read error.

This receptor was obtained from a girl aged 5-17 years with multiple sclerosis. The sequence links TRBV20-1 to TRBJ1-2; 7 nucleotides in the junction match TRBD1. Material for sequencing was blood. The nucleotide sequence reads as follows: TGCAATGCTAGAGGGGGCGGACTACTACATACTAACTATGGCTACACCTTC. Its coded protein is CNARGGGLLHTNYGYTF.